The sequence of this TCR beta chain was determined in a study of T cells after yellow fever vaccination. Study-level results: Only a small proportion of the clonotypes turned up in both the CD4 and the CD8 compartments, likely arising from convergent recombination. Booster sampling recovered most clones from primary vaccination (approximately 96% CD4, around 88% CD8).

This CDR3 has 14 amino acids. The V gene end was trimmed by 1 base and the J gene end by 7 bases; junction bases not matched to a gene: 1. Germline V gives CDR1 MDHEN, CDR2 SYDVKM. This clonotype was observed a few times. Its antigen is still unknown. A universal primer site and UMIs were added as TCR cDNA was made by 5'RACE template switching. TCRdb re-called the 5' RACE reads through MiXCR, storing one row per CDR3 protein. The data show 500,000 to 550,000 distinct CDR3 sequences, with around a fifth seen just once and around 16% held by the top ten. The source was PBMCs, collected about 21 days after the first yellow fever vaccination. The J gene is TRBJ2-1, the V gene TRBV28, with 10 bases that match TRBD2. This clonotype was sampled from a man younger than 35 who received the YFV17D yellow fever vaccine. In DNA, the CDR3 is TGTGCCAGCAGTTTATTACTAGCGGGGAATGAGCAGTTCTTC. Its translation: CASSLLLAGNEQFF.